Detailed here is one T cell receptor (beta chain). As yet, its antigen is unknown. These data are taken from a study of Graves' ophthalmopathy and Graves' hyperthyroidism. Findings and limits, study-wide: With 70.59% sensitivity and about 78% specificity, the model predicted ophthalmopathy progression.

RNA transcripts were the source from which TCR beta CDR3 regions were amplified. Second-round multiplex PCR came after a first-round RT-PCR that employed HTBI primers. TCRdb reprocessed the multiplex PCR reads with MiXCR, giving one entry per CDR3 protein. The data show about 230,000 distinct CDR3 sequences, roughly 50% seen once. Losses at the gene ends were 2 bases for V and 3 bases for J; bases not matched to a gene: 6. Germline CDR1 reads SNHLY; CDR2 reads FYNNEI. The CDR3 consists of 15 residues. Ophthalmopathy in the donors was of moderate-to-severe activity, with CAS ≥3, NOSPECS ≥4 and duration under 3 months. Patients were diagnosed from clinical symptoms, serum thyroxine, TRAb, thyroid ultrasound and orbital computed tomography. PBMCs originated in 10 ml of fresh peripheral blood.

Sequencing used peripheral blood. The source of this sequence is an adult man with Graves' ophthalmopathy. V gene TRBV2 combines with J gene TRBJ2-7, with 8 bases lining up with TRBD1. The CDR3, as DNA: TGTGCCAGCAGTGAATCCAGGGGGCTGGGCTACGAGCAGTACTTC. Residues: CASSESRGLGYEQYF. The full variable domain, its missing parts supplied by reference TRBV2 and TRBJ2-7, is EPEVTQTPSHQVTQMGQEVILRCVPISNHLYFYWYRQILGQKVEFLVSFYNNEISEKSEIFDDQFSVERPDGSNFTLKIRSTKLEDSAMYFCASSESRGLGYEQYFGPGTRLTVT.